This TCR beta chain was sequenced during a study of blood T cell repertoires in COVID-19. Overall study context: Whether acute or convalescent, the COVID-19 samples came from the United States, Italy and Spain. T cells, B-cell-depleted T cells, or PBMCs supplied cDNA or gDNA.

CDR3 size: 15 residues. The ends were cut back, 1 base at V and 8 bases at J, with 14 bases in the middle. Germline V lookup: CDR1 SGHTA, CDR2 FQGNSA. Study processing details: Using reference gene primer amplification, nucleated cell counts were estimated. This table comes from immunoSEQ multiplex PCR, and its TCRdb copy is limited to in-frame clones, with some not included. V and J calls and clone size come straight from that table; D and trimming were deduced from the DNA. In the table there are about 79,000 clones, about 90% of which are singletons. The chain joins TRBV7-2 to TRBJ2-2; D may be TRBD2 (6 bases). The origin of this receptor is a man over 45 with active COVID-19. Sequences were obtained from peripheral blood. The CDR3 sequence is CASSLDFRGSGELFF. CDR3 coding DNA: TGTGCCAGCAGCTTAGATTTTCGGGGGAGTGGGGAGCTGTTTTTT.